The text below deals with one T cell receptor (beta chain). The data originate from a study of blood T cell repertoires in COVID-19. The table came from immunoSEQ multiplex PCR; TCRdb's copy has only in-frame clones and leaves some out. The data show 300,000 to 350,000 clones, 85% to 90% seen once. The sequencing input was PBMCs or T cells enriched from blood (not recorded which). This TCR was recovered from a woman aged 25 to 39 who had recovered from COVID-19.

The CDR3 DNA reads as TGTGCCAGCAGTCACCCAGGGCGGGGAGGAGAGACCCAGTACTTC. Translation gives CASSHPGRGGETQYF. The chain recombines TRBV7-9 with TRBJ2-5, with a possible D match to TRBD2 (6 bases). Germline CDR1 and CDR2: SEHNR and FQNEAQ (reference sequence). V was trimmed by 6 bases and J by 4 bases, leaving 18 bases between them. There are 15 residues in the CDR3.